These 3 T cell receptor delta chains were sequenced from one sample in a study of γδ T cells in repeated Plasmodium falciparum infection. With CATT, TCRdb re-called clones from the multiplex PCR reads. Among some 100,000 delta-chain clones, almost 1.5% were seen once, and the ten largest hold more than 7.5%. Vgamma9/Vdelta2+ and Vdelta2-negative gammadelta T cells were flow-sorted from PBMC for bulk sequencing. Sequencing was carried out using gamma-delta T cells from blood. The receptors here all came from a pool of human donors (malaria-infected and uninfected, not separated).

This clone was seen more than once but under ten times. This DNA's translation differs at residue 16 from TCRdb's protein, which comes from a much larger clone; a read error is likely, and the protein shown is translated from the DNA. The V gene is TRDV1, the J gene TRDJ1; 12 bases map to TRDD3. Germline matching of the DNA provided the J gene here, since TCRdb leaves it blank. This CDR3 region has 21 residues. Germline values: CDR1 TSWWSYY, CDR2 QGS. The V and J ends lost 0 bases and 3 bases, in that order; junction bases with no gene match: 17. The CDR3 reads CALGELPSPTGGYPPPDKLIF. In DNA, the CDR3 is TGTGCTCTTGGGGAACTTCCCTCCCCGACTGGGGGATACCCCCCTCCCGATAAACTCATCTTT.

Concerning this clone: TCRdb's listed protein matches a much larger clone and diverges from this DNA's translation at residue 12, likely through a read error; the protein shown comes from the DNA. The chain has TRDV2 and TRDJ1; 13 positions match TRDD3. The J gene, missing from TCRdb, was assigned here through DNA to germline matching. This CDR3 comprises 21 residues. Trimming at V came to 0 bases and at J to 0 bases, leaving 15 bases not matched to a gene. CDR1 and CDR2 (germline): GEAIGNYY, EKD. The CDR3 bases are TGTGCCTGTGACACCGTTACTGGGGGATACGCCAAGCGGAAGGACACCGATAAACTCATCTTT. This codes for CACDTVTGGYAKRKDTDKLIF.

There are a few counts of this clone. The protein given by TCRdb reflects a much larger clone and differs at residue 8 from this DNA's translation, likely from a read error; the protein shown is the DNA's translation. This rearrangement joins TRDV1 to TRDJ1; 7 nucleotides match TRDD3. The CDR3 totals 23 residues. Losses at the gene ends were 5 bases for V and 1 base for J; bases not matched to a gene: 31. Germline values: CDR1 TSWWSYY, CDR2 QGS. The CDR3 nucleotides are TGTGCTCTTGGGAAGAACATATCTTTGGGTCCGTCTTACTGGGGCATTACCACCGATAAACTCATCTTT. Translation gives CALGKNISLGPSYWGITTDKLIF.